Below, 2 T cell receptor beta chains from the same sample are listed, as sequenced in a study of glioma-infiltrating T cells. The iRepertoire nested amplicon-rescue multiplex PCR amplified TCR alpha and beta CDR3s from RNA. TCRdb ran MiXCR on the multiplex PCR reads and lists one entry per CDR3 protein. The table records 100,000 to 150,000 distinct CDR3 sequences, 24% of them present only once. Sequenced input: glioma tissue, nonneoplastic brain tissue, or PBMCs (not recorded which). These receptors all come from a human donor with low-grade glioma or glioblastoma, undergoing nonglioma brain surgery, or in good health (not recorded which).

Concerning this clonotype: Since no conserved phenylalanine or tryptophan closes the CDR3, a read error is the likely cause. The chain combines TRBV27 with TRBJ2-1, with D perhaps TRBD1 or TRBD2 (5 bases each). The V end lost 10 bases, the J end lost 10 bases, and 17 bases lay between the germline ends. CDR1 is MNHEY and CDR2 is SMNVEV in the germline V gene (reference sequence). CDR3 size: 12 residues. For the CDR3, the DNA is TGTGCCACCGGGGCCCATATCATGGAGCAGTTCTCC. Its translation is CATGAHIMEQFS.

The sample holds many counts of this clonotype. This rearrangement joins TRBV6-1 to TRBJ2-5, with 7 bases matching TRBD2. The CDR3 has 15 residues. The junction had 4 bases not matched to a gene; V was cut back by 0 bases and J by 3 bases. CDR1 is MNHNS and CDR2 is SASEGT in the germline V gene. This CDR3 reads CASSEAAGREETQYF. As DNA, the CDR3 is TGTGCCAGCAGTGAAGCAGCGGGGAGGGAAGAGACCCAGTACTTC.